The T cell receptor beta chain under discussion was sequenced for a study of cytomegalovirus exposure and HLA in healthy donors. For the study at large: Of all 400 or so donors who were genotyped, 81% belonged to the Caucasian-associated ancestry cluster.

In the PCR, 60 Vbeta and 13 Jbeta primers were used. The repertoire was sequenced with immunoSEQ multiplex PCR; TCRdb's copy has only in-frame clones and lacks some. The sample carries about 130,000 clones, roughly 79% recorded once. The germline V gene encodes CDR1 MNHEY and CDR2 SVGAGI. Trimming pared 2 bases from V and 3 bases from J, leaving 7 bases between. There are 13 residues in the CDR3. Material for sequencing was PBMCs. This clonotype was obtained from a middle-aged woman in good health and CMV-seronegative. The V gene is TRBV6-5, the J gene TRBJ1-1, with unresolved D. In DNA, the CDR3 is TGTGCCAGCAGTTACCCCGGGTACACTGAAGCTTTCTTT. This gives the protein CASSYPGYTEAFF.